This T cell receptor (beta chain) was obtained from a study of Graves' ophthalmopathy and Graves' hyperthyroidism. The authors amplified TCR beta CDR3 regions, and they did so from RNA transcripts for repertoire sequencing. Amplification began with first-round RT-PCR using HTBI primers, then second-round multiplex PCR was performed. TCRdb processed the multiplex PCR reads anew with MiXCR; each CDR3 protein has one entry. Of about 740,000 distinct CDR3 sequences in the sample, roughly two fifths were seen once. Inclusive of both ends, the CDR3 amounts to 13 amino acids. Additional autoimmune diseases, uncontrolled infections, pregnancy or lactation disqualified patients. Overall study results and limits: It was with around 71% sensitivity and about 73% specificity that the model predicted ophthalmopathy progression.

A word on this clonotype: Antigen specificity is unknown. The limits of the CDR3 on the DNA are not certain, so only TCRdb's listed CDR3 is given.

The receptor comes from an adult man with Graves' ophthalmopathy. The rearrangement uses TRBV12-3 or TRBV12-4 and TRBJ1-2; no check of the table's D call, TRBD1, against the DNA was made. Specimen: peripheral blood. CDR3 region: CASSSSVGTGTTF.